Following are 20 T cell receptor beta chains from one sample sequenced in a study of cytomegalovirus exposure and HLA in healthy donors. PCR primers comprised 60 Vbeta and 13 Jbeta primers. Only in-frame clones appear in the TCRdb table, and some are missing; sequencing was by immunoSEQ multiplex PCR. This sample has about 89,000 clones, with approximately 79% found just once. Material for sequencing was PBMCs. These receptors were taken from a male donor in good health and CMV-seronegative.

To note about this clone: The sample contains more than one DNA sequence encoding this CDR3. In nucleotides, the CDR3 is TGCGCCAGCAGCTTGACAGGGGGCTACGAGCAGTACTTC. This gives the protein CASSLTGGYEQYF. The V call is TRBV5-1, the J call TRBJ2-7, with 8 nucleotides matching TRBD1. Losses at the gene ends were 1 base for V and 3 bases for J; bases not matched to a gene: 0. The CDR3 totals 13 residues. Germline CDR1 and CDR2: SGHRS and YFSETQ.

The chain combines TRBV27 with TRBJ2-5, with 7 bases fitting TRBD2. The CDR3 runs to 15 residues. V shed 3 bases, J shed 4 bases, and the junction held 8 bases outside the gene matches. Germline lookup yields CDR1 MNHEY and CDR2 SMNVEV (reference sequence). In DNA, the CDR3 is TGTGCCAGCAGTTTCGCCGGGGGGAGAGGAGAGACCCAGTACTTC. Amino acid sequence: CASSFAGGRGETQYF.

The chain uses TRBV19 and TRBJ2-1; the D gene is possibly TRBD1 (6 bases). The germline V gene encodes CDR1 LNHDA and CDR2 SQIVND (reference sequence). The germline V and J ends were trimmed by 5 bases and 8 bases, with 13 bases remaining between them. CDR3 length equals 13 residues. CDR3 protein: CASSQRRQDEQFF. The CDR3 DNA reads TGTGCCAGTAGTCAGCGGCGACAGGATGAGCAGTTCTTC.

The chain recombines TRBV5-1 with TRBJ2-1; 9 nucleotides line up with TRBD1. CDR3 length: 16 amino acids. Germline CDR1 reads SGHRS; CDR2 reads YFSETQ. With V trimmed by 1 base and J by 7 bases, 9 bases remained unmatched. The CDR3 is CASSLRDRVGRNEQFF. As DNA, the CDR3 is TGCGCCAGCAGCTTGAGGGACAGGGTAGGGAGGAATGAGCAGTTCTTC.

The rearrangement links TRBV6-5 to TRBJ1-3, with a possible D match to TRBD1 (6 bases). V gave up 2 bases and J gave up 0 bases, with 8 bases separating them. CDR1 and CDR2 from the germline V gene are MNHEY and SVGAGI. The CDR3 loop spans 15 amino acids. DNA for the CDR3: TGTGCCAGCAGTTACGGGACATCCTCTGGAAACACCATATATTTT. Translated, it gives CASSYGTSSGNTIYF.

The chain has TRBV5-4 and TRBJ1-4; 7 positions agree with TRBD1. CDR1 is SGHNT and CDR2 is YYREEE in the germline V gene (reference sequence). Trimming at V came to 4 bases and at J to 5 bases, leaving 2 bases not matched to a gene. The CDR3 loop spans 13 amino acids. CDR3 protein: CASSGDRNEKLFF. CDR3 bases: TGTGCCAGCAGCGGGGACAGAAATGAAAAACTGTTTTTT.

The chain recombines TRBV12-5 with TRBJ2-1, with 8 bases aligning to TRBD2. The CDR3 consists of 16 residues. The trim removed 6 bases at V and 6 bases at J, leaving 13 bases unmatched. The germline V gene encodes CDR1 LGHNT and CDR2 FRNRAP. CDR3 residues: CASGRSVDGRANEQFF. The DNA of the CDR3 is TGTGCTAGTGGCCGGAGTGTAGACGGGAGGGCCAATGAGCAGTTCTTC.

The chain joins TRBV5-1 to TRBJ1-2; perhaps TRBD1 as D (5 bases). The CDR3 covers 16 residues. Per germline, CDR1 SGHRS and CDR2 YFSETQ. The ends were cut back, 0 bases at V and 3 bases at J, with 15 bases in the middle. The CDR3 DNA reads TGCGCCAGCAGCTTGGGCGCCGCGCGGGGGGACTATGGCTACACCTTC. It yields the protein CASSLGAARGDYGYTF. The entire variable domain, with the rest obtained from reference TRBV5-1 and TRBJ1-2, is as follows: KAGVTQTPRYLIKTRGQQVTLSCSPISGHRSVSWYQQTPGQGLQFLFEYFSETQRNKGNFPGRFSGRQFSNSRSEMNVSTLELGDSALYLCASSLGAARGDYGYTFGSGTRLTVV.

The V call is TRBV7-2, the J call TRBJ2-7; TRBD1 aligns across 10 bases. The CDR3 totals 15 residues. V lost 3 bases and J lost 2; bases outside the gene matches: 4. From germline, CDR1 is SGHTA and CDR2 FQGNSA. The chain's CDR3 is CASSLGQGRAYEQYF. The CDR3 DNA is TGTGCCAGCAGCTTGGGACAGGGGCGGGCCTACGAGCAGTACTTC.

The V call is TRBV27, the J call TRBJ2-7; 15 bases fit TRBD2. The germline gives CDR1 MNHEY, CDR2 SMNVEV (reference sequence). The CDR3 extends over 17 amino acids. The J segment lost 2 bases and the V segment lost 3 bases, leaving 5 bases of the junction unmatched. CDR3 amino acids: CASSFRTSGRGTYEQYF. The CDR3 DNA reads TGTGCCAGCAGTTTTAGGACTAGCGGGAGGGGCACCTACGAGCAGTACTTC.

The V call is TRBV2, the J call TRBJ1-2; 8 bases align to TRBD1. The CDR3 consists of 13 residues. CDR1 and CDR2 from the germline V gene are SNHLY and FYNNEI. Trimming removed 7 bases from V and 7 bases from J; junction bases left unmatched: 8. Here the CDR3 reads CASNMGRGRGYTF. The CDR3, as DNA: TGTGCCAGCAATATGGGCAGGGGGCGTGGCTACACCTTC.

CDR3 region: CASSVPGRTAGANVLTF. CDR3 sequence (DNA): TGTGCCAGCAGTGTCCCAGGGCGTACTGCTGGGGCCAACGTCCTGACTTTC. The V call is TRBV25-1, the J call TRBJ2-6; TRBD1 might be the D (5 bases). The CDR3 length is 17 residues. The germline V gene encodes CDR1 MGHDK and CDR2 SYGVNS. V lost 4 bases and J 2 bases, leaving 15 bases between the germline ends. Variable domain in full (rest from reference TRBV25-1 and TRBJ2-6): EADIYQTPRYLVIGTGKKITLECSQTMGHDKMYWYQQDPGMELHLIHYSYGVNSTEKGDLSSESTVSRIRTEHFPLTLESARPSHTSQYLCASSVPGRTAGANVLTFGAGSRLTVL.

Comments on this clone: Other DNA sequences within the sample encode an identical CDR3. J is TRBJ2-5 and V is TRBV9; D is perhaps TRBD1 (8 bases). CDR3 length: 15 amino acids. V lost 0 bases to trimming and J lost 2 bases, with 11 bases between them. Germline CDR1 is SGDLS and CDR2 is YYNGEE. Here the CDR3 DNA reads TGTGCCAGCAGCGTAGACAGGGGGGGACAAGAGACCCAGTACTTC. Protein product: CASSVDRGGQETQYF.

The rearrangement joins TRBV11-3 to TRBJ1-1; D gene ambiguous. CDR3 length: 15 amino acids. V was clipped by 4 bases and J by 1 base, with 13 bases between them. CDR1 SGHNT and CDR2 YENEEA come from the germline V gene. CDR3 sequence: CASSSGSAPNTEAFF. In DNA, the CDR3 is TGTGCCAGCAGCTCCGGGTCCGCCCCGAACACTGAAGCTTTCTTT.

For this clone: At one end the junction does not follow the germline gene, possibly because of a read error. The chain carries TRBV5-1 and TRBJ2-7, with D tentatively TRBD2 (6 bases). Germline CDR1 reads SGHRS; CDR2 reads YFSETQ. The CDR3 is 13 amino acids. The CDR3 DNA is TGCGCCAGCAGCTTGTATATTCCTAGCGAGTTGTCCTTC. It codes for CASSLYIPSELSF.

This chain links TRBV5-8 with TRBJ1-2, with 8 bases aligning to TRBD1. J gave up 6 bases and V 3 bases, and 13 bases lay outside the gene matches. The CDR3 length is 16 residues. Per the germline V gene, CDR1 is SGHTS and CDR2 is YDEGEE. This CDR3 reads CASSSGSWDRRDGYTF. The CDR3 DNA follows: TGTGCCAGCAGCTCTGGCTCTTGGGACAGGAGGGATGGCTACACCTTC.

This clone was counted a single time. The chain couples TRBV9 to TRBJ2-2; TRBD2 agrees at 14 bases. Per the germline V gene, CDR1 is SGDLS and CDR2 is YYNGEE. This CDR3 has 17 residues. With 6 bases clipped from V and 2 bases from J, the junction kept 6 bases outside the gene matches. The CDR3 sequence: CASTGTSGSVNTGELFF. The DNA for the CDR3 is TGTGCCAGCACCGGGACTAGCGGGAGCGTAAACACCGGGGAGCTGTTTTTT.

This rearrangement joins TRBV28 to TRBJ2-3, with 9 positions matching TRBD1. There are 18 residues in the CDR3. V was clipped by 7 bases and J by 1 base; unmatched bases: 15. In germline, CDR1 is MDHEN, CDR2 SYDVKM. The CDR3 DNA reads as TGTGCCAGCAATGAGGCCGGGACAGGGTTAGGGGGCACAGATACGCAGTATTTT. Its translation: CASNEAGTGLGGTDTQYF.

The CDR3, as DNA: TGTGCCAGCAGAAGAACCGGGACAGGGGACAATGAGCAGTTCTTC. Translated: CASRRTGTGDNEQFF. This chain uses TRBV6-5 with TRBJ2-1; 10 nucleotides line up with TRBD1. J gave up 5 bases and V 6 bases, and 7 bases lay outside the gene matches. The CDR3 has 15 residues. Germline CDR1 and CDR2: MNHEY and SVGAGI.

J is TRBJ2-7 and V is TRBV9, with a tentative D call TRBD2 (6 bases). The V end was cut by 4 bases, the J end by 2 bases, with 16 bases between. The CDR3 sequence is 15 residues long. Germline CDR1 is SGDLS and CDR2 is YYNGEE. DNA for the CDR3: TGTGCCAGCAGCCGTAGGGCGGGAATCGCCTACGAGCAGTACTTC. Residues: CASSRRAGIAYEQYF.